The 13 T cell receptor beta chains below were found in one sample sequenced in a study of T cell responses to AZD1222 COVID-19 vaccine. Measured with immunoSEQ multiplex PCR; TCRdb has only the in-frame clones, and not every one. The table lists some 150,000 clones, 75% to 95% of them singletons. Sample: peripheral blood, taken 28 days after the second AZD1222 dose. The receptor source for this set is an adult who received the AZD1222 COVID-19 vaccine.

This clone was recorded only once. CDR3 nucleotide sequence: TGTGCCAGCAGCTGGGTGGCAGGGGATTATGGCTACACCTTC. Translating gives CASSWVAGDYGYTF. V gene TRBV5-4 combines with J gene TRBJ1-2; TRBD1 might be the D (6 bases). The CDR3 contains 14 residues. V was shortened by 3 bases and J by 5 bases, with 14 bases between the two germline ends. Germline lookup yields CDR1 SGHNT and CDR2 YYREEE (reference sequence).

The rearrangement links TRBV30 to TRBJ2-7, with D possibly matching TRBD1 (5 bases). V shed 2 bases and J shed 6 bases, with 14 bases lying between them. Germline values: CDR1 GTSNPN, CDR2 SVGIG (reference sequence). CDR3 length equals 13 residues. The CDR3 spells CAWSPLQASEQYF. The CDR3 DNA sequence: TGTGCCTGGAGTCCGTTACAGGCTTCCGAGCAGTACTTC.

This clone was recorded once. This chain connects TRBV5-1 to TRBJ1-2, with TRBD1 identical over 9 bases. V lost 1 base, J lost 3 bases, and 10 bases stayed unmatched. The germline CDR1 and CDR2 sequences are SGHRS and YFSETQ. This CDR3 is 17 amino acids long. DNA of the CDR3: TGCGCCAGCAGCTTGAACCTCAACAGGGGGCTAGACTATGGCTACACCTTC. Amino acids: CASSLNLNRGLDYGYTF.

This rearrangement joins TRBV11-2 to TRBJ2-7, with D perhaps assigned TRBD1 or TRBD2 (7 bases each). Deletions cut 5 bases from V and 3 bases from J, with 17 bases between. CDR3 length: 15 amino acids. Germline values: CDR1 SGHAT, CDR2 FQNNGV. The CDR3 DNA sequence: TGTGCCAGCAGCCCCCGACAGGGAGGGAGCTACGAGCAGTACTTC. Translated, it gives CASSPRQGGSYEQYF.

The rearrangement uses TRBV20-1 and TRBJ1-2; TRBD1 matches 7 bases. The V gene's germline CDR1 is DFQATT and CDR2 SNEGSKA (reference sequence). The J segment lost 8 bases and the V segment lost 1 base, leaving 1 base of the junction unmatched. CDR3 length: 11 amino acids. CDR3 DNA sequence: TGCAGTGCTAGAGCAGGGGGAGGCTACACCTTC. Residues: CSARAGGGYTF.

The gene calls are TRBV3-1 (or the pseudogene TRBV3-2) and TRBJ2-5, with TRBD2 matching 10 bases. Per the germline V gene, CDR1 is LGHDT and CDR2 is YNNKEL (reference sequence). The CDR3 runs 17 residues. The V and J ends lost 3 bases and 5 bases, in that order; junction bases with no gene match: 12. CDR3: CASSQGRVAGGLETQYF. CDR3 coding DNA: TGTGCCAGCAGCCAGGGACGGGTAGCGGGAGGTTTGGAGACCCAGTACTTC.

Written as DNA, the CDR3 is TGTGCCAGCAGCCAAGGTGCAAGCGGGAGGAGCTCCTACGAGCAGTACTTC. Its translation is CASSQGASGRSSYEQYF. The rearrangement joins TRBV3-1 (or the pseudogene TRBV3-2) to TRBJ2-7, with TRBD2 identical over 9 bases. The germline V gene has CDR1 LGHDT and CDR2 YNNKEL (reference sequence). The CDR3 totals 17 residues. Trimming cost V 1 base and J 0 bases; bases outside gene matches: 7.

This clone was picked up one time. J is TRBJ2-7 and V is TRBV3-1 (or the pseudogene TRBV3-2), with TRBD2 matching over 9 bases. This CDR3 is built from 15 residues. CDR1 LGHDT and CDR2 YNNKEL come from the germline V gene (reference sequence). Germline trimming cut 4 bases from V and 8 bases from J; bases unmatched to any gene: 12. In nucleotides, the CDR3 is TGTGCCAGCAGCCTAGTAGCGGGAGCCTTATTGAAGCAGTACTTC. Its translation: CASSLVAGALLKQYF.

This clone was picked up one time. The CDR3, as DNA: TGTGCCAGCAGTGAAGGTTCTGGGTTTGTCGACGAGCAGTACTTC. Translated, it gives CASSEGSGFVDEQYF. This chain links TRBV2 with TRBJ2-7; D gene ambiguous. Germline V lookup: CDR1 SNHLY, CDR2 FYNNEI. The germline V and J ends were trimmed by 1 base and 5 bases, with 15 bases remaining between them. The CDR3 consists of 15 residues. The whole variable domain, remainder taken from reference TRBV2 and TRBJ2-7, is EPEVTQTPSHQVTQMGQEVILRCVPISNHLYFYWYRQILGQKVEFLVSFYNNEISEKSEIFDDQFSVERPDGSNFTLKIRSTKLEDSAMYFCASSEGSGFVDEQYFGPGTRLTVT.

The gene calls are TRBV7-9 and TRBJ2-1; tentatively, D is TRBD1 (5 bases). Germline-derived CDR1 and CDR2 are SEHNR and FQNEAQ (reference sequence). The CDR3 has 14 amino acids. Between the trimmed V and J ends, which lost 2 bases and 2 bases, there was a span of 7 bases. The CDR3 spells CASSLRGTYNEQFF. As DNA, the CDR3 is TGTGCCAGCAGCTTAAGGGGCACCTACAATGAGCAGTTCTTC.

This sequence joins TRBV3-1 (or the pseudogene TRBV3-2) and TRBJ2-7; D possibly corresponds to TRBD1 (6 bases). The CDR3 totals 14 residues. The V and J ends lost 0 bases and 4 bases respectively, with 10 bases between them. Germline CDR1 is LGHDT and CDR2 is YNNKEL (reference sequence). The CDR3 DNA follows: TGTGCCAGCAGCCAAGAGGGGGCAGTTTACGAGCAGTACTTC. Translating it yields CASSQEGAVYEQYF.

This clone was detected only once. The sample carries other DNA sequences with the same CDR3. The chain links TRBV19 to TRBJ2-1; TRBD1 aligns across 10 bases. J gave up 4 bases and V 5 bases, and 2 bases lay outside the gene matches. The CDR3 extends over 14 amino acids. The germline CDR1 and CDR2 sequences are LNHDA and SQIVND (reference sequence). The CDR3 DNA sequence: TGTGCCAGTAGTCCGGGACAGGGGTACAATGAGCAGTTCTTC. Protein product: CASSPGQGYNEQFF.

The CDR3 DNA reads as TGCGCCAGCAGTGAGTGGGCTGGGGGCGCCGGTCAGCCCCAGCATTTT. Translating it yields CASSEWAGGAGQPQHF. The rearrangement joins TRBV10-2 to TRBJ1-5, with D perhaps TRBD1 (6 bases). The CDR3 is 16 residues long. Germline values: CDR1 WSHSY, CDR2 SAAADI. Trimming stripped 1 base from V and 6 bases from J, with 16 bases between.